This T cell receptor (beta chain) was identified during a study of blood T cell repertoires in COVID-19. Study in general: Researchers got acute and convalescent COVID-19 samples from the United States, Italy and Spain. Nucleic acid was either cDNA or gDNA, and it came from T cells, B-cell-depleted T cells, or PBMCs.

Sequenced by immunoSEQ multiplex PCR; TCRdb stores in-frame clones only, minus some. Among roughly 25,000 clones listed, over 75% were seen once. After removal of 3 bases from V and 4 bases from J, the junction contained 5 bases not matched to a gene. CDR1 and CDR2 from the germline V gene are KGHDR and SFDVKD. CDR3 size: 14 residues. The sequenced sample was peripheral blood. The origin of this receptor is a man aged 45-60 years with active COVID-19. V and J are TRBV24-1 and TRBJ2-7; 7 bases are a match to TRBD1. CDR3 nucleotides: TGTGCCACCAGTGATCCCGACAGGGCGTACGAGCAGTACTTC. It specifies CATSDPDRAYEQYF.